This T cell receptor (beta chain) originates from a study of CD8+ T cells in alopecia areata. Across the whole study: Treated patients received oral tofacitinib, 5 to 10 mg twice daily.

V dropped 7 bases and J dropped 0; count of bases not matched to a gene: 2. Germline lookup yields CDR1 SQVTM and CDR2 ANQGSEA. The CDR3 totals 14 residues. Extraction and reverse transcription of RNA yielded cDNA as the sequencing template. Method: immunoSEQ multiplex PCR; TCRdb's copy keeps in-frame clones and lacks some. The sample consists of over 85,000 clones, 40% to 55% of them appearing once. The sequenced sample was CD4+ T cells sorted from blood. The chain recombines TRBV29-1 with TRBJ2-1; TRBD2 matches at 11 bases. The clonotype originates from a human donor with alopecia areata. The CDR3 nucleotides are TGCAGCGAGGGGACTAGCGGCTCCTACAATGAGCAGTTCTTC. Amino acid sequence: CSEGTSGSYNEQFF.